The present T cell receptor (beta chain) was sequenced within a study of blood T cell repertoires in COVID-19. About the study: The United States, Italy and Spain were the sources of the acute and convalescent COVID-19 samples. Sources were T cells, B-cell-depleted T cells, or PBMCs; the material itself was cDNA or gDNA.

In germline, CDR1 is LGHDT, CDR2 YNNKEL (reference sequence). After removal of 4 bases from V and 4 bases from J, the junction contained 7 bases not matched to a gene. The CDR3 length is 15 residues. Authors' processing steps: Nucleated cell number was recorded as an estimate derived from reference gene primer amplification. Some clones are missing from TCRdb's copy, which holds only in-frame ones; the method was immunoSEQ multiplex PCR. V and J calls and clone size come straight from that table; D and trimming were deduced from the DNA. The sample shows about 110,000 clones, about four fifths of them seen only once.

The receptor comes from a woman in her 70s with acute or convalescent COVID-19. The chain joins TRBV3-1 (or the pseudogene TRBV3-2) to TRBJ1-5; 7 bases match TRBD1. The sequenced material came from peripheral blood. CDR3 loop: CASSRTYRGNQPQHF. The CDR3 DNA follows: TGTGCCAGCAGCCGCACCTACAGGGGTAATCAGCCCCAGCATTTT.